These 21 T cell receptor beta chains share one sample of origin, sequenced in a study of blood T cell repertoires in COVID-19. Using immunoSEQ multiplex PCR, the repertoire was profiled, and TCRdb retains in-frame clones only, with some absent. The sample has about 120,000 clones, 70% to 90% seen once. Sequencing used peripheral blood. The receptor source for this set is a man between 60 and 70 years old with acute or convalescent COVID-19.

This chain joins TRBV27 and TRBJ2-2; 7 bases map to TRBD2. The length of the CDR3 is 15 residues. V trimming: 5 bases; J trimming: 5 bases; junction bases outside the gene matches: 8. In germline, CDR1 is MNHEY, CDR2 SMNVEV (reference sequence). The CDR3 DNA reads TGTGCCAGCAGTAATGGGCAGGGAGGGACCGGGGAGCTGTTTTTT. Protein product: CASSNGQGGTGELFF.

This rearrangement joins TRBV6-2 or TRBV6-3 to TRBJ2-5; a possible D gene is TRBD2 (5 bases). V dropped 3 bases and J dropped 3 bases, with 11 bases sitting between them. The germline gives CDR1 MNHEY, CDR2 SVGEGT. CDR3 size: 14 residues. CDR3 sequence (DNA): TGTGCCAGCAGTTATTACGCCGGGGAAGAGACCCAGTACTTC. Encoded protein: CASSYYAGEETQYF.

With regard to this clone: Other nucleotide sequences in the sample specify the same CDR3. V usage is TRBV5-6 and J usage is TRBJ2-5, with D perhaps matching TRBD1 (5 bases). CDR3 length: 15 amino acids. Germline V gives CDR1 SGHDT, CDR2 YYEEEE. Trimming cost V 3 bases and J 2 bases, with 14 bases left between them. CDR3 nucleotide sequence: TGTGCCAGCAGCTCCGACGGTACAGGACAAGAGACCCAGTACTTC. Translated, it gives CASSSDGTGQETQYF. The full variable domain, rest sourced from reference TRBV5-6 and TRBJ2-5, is DAGVTQSPTHLIKTRGQQVTLRCSPKSGHDTVSWYQQALGQGPQFIFQYYEEEERQRGNFPDRFSGHQFPNYSSELNVNALLLGDSALYLCASSSDGTGQETQYFGPGTRLLVL.

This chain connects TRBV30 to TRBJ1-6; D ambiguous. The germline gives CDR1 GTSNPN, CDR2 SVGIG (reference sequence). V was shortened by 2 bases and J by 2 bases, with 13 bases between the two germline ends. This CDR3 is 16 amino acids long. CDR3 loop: CAWSPDRVAYNSPLHF. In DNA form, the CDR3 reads TGTGCCTGGAGTCCCGACCGGGTGGCCTATAATTCACCCCTCCACTTT.

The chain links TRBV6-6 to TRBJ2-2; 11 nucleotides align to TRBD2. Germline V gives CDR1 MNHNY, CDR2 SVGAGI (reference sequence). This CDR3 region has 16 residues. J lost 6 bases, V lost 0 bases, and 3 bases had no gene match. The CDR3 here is CASSYSGLAVSGELFF. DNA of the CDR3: TGTGCCAGCAGTTACTCGGGACTAGCGGTTTCCGGGGAGCTGTTTTTT.

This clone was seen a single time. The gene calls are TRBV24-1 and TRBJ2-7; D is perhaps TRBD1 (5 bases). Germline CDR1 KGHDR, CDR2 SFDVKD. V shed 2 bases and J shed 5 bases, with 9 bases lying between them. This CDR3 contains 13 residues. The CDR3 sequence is CATSDSRVDEQYF. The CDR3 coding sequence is TGTGCCACCAGTGATTCCAGGGTTGACGAGCAGTACTTC.

Here the CDR3 reads CASSLSLRDVHEQYF. CDR3 coding DNA: TGTGCCAGCAGTTTAAGCCTCCGTGATGTCCACGAGCAGTACTTC. V gene TRBV7-9 combines with J gene TRBJ2-7; D gene ambiguous. The CDR3 runs 15 residues. CDR1 SEHNR and CDR2 FQNEAQ come from the germline V gene (reference sequence). The V end was cut by 6 bases, the J end by 5 bases, with 20 bases between.

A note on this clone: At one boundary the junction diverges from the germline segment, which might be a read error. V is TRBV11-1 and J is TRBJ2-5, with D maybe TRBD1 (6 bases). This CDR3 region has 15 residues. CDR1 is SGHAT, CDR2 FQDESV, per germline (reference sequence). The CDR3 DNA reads TGTGCCAGCAGCTTCCCCGGACAGCTTCAAGAGACTCAGTACTTC. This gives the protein CASSFPGQLQETQYF.

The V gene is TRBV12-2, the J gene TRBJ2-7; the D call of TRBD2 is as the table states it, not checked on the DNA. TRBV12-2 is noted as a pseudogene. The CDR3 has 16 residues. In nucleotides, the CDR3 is TGTGCAAGTCGCTTAGTAGGAGACGCGTACTCCTACGAGCAGTACTTC. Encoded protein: CASRLVGDAYSYEQYF.

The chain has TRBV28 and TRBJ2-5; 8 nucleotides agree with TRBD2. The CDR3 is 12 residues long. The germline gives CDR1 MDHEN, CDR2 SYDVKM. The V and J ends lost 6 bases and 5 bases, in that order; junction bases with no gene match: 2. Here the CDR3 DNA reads TGTGCCAGCAGCGGACTAGCCGAGACCCAGTACTTC. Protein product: CASSGLAETQYF.

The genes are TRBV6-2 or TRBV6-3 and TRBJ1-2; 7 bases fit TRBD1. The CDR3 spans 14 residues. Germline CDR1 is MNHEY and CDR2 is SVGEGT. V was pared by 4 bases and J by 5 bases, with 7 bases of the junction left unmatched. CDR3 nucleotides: TGTGCCAGCAGTTCAGGAGGGGGCAATTATGGCTACACCTTC. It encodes CASSSGGGNYGYTF.

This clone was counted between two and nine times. The DNA of the CDR3 is TGTGCCAGCAGTTTAGGGTCAGCGCGCAATCAGCCCCAGCATTTT. It is translated as CASSLGSARNQPQHF. This chain links TRBV27 with TRBJ1-5; D is ambiguous. Trimming pared 2 bases from V and 2 bases from J, leaving 10 bases between. Per germline, CDR1 MNHEY and CDR2 SMNVEV (reference sequence). The CDR3 length is 15 residues.

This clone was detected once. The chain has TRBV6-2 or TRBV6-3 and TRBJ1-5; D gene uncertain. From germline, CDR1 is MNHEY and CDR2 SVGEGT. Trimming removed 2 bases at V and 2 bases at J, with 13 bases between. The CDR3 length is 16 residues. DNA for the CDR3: TGTGCCAGCAGTTACCGGAAGGGAGTGGGCAATCAGCCCCAGCATTTT. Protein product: CASSYRKGVGNQPQHF.

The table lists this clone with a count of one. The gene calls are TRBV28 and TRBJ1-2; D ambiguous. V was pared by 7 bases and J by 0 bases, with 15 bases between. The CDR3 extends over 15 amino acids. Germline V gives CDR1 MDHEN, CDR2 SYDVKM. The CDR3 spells CASTPQVQANYGYTF. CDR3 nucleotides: TGTGCCAGCACTCCTCAGGTCCAGGCTAACTATGGCTACACCTTC.

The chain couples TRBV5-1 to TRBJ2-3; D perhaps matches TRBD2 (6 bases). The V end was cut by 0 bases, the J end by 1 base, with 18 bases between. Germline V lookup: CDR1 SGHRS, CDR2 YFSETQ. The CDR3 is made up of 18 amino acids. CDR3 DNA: TGCGCCAGCAGCTTGGCCCGGCGGGACGGGGAGCGCACAGATACGCAGTATTTT. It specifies CASSLARRDGERTDTQYF.

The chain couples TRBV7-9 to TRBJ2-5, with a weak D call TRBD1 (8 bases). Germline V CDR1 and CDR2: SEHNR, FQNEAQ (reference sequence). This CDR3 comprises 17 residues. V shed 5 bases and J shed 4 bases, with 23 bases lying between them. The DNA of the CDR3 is TGTGCCAGCAGCCGAGGACAGGGAGGACTAGTTAGAGAGACCCAGTACTTC. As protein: CASSRGQGGLVRETQYF.

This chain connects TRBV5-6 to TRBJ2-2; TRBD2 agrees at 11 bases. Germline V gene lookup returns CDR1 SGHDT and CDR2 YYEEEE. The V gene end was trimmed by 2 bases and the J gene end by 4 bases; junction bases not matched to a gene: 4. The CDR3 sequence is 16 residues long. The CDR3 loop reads CASSFLGTSGTGELFF. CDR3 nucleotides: TGTGCCAGCAGCTTTTTGGGGACTAGCGGCACCGGGGAGCTGTTTTTT.

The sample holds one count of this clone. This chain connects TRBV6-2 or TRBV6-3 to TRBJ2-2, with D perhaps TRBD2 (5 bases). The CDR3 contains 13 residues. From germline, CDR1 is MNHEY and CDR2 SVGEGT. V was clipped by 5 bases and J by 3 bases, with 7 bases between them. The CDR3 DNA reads TGTGCCAGCAGTCTAGCAGACACCGGGGAGCTGTTTTTT. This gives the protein CASSLADTGELFF.

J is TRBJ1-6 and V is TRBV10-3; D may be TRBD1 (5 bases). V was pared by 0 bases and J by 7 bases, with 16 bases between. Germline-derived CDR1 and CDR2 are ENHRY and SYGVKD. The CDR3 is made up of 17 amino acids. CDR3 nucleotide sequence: TGTGCCATCAGTGAGTCGAACGGACAATTGACGAATTCACCCCTCCACTTT. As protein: CAISESNGQLTNSPLHF.

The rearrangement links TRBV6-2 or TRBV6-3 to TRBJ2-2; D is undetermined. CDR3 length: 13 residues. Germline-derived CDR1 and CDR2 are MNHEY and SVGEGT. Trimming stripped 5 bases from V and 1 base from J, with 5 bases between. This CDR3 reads CASSLVNTGELFF. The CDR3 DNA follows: TGTGCCAGCAGTCTAGTGAACACCGGGGAGCTGTTTTTT.

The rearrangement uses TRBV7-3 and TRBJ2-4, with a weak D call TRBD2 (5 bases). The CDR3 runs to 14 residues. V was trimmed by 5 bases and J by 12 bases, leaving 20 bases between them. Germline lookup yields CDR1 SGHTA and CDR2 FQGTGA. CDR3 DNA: TGTGCCAGCAGCCCCAACTCCGGGGTGTCGACTCAGTACTTC. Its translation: CASSPNSGVSTQYF. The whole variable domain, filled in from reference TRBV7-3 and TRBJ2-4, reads GAGVSQTPSNKVTEKGKYVELRCDPISGHTALYWYRQSLGQGPEFLIYFQGTGAADDSGLPNDRFFAVRPEGSVSTLKIQRTERGDSAVYLCASSPNSGVSTQYFGAGTRLSVL.